Below are 29 T cell receptor beta chains sequenced from a single sample in a study of cytomegalovirus exposure and HLA in healthy donors. Amplification used 60 Vbeta primers and 13 Jbeta primers. Profiled with immunoSEQ multiplex PCR; TCRdb holds only in-frame clones, not every one. The data hold more than 90,000 clones, with about four fifths observed a single time. Sequencing input: PBMCs. These receptors were obtained from a human donor in good health.

The gene calls are TRBV9 and TRBJ2-1, with 8 bases aligning to TRBD1. Germline CDR1 is SGDLS and CDR2 is YYNGEE. The CDR3 runs to 17 residues. The ends lost 0 bases at V and 9 bases at J; junction bases unmatched: 14. CDR3 sequence (DNA): TGTGCCAGCAGCGTAGAAGGACAGGGATATAGGCGGGGTGAGCAGTTCTTC. The encoded protein is CASSVEGQGYRRGEQFF. Supplemented by reference TRBV9 and TRBJ2-1, the full variable domain reads DSGVTQTPKHLITATGQRVTLRCSPRSGDLSVYWYQQSLDQGLQFLIQYYNGEERAKGNILERFSAQQFPDLHSELNLSSLELGDSALYFCASSVEGQGYRRGEQFFGPGTRLTVL.

This chain links TRBV5-1 with TRBJ2-5; D is perhaps TRBD2 (6 bases). V dropped 0 bases and J dropped 4 bases, with 10 bases sitting between them. The CDR3 extends over 14 amino acids. CDR1 SGHRS and CDR2 YFSETQ come from the germline V gene. CDR3 sequence: CASSLDPSVETQYF. CDR3 nucleotide sequence: TGCGCCAGCAGCTTGGACCCTAGCGTAGAGACCCAGTACTTC.

V gene TRBV2 combines with J gene TRBJ2-5; D perhaps matches TRBD1 (5 bases). The V and J ends lost 4 bases and 3 bases respectively, with 9 bases between them. This CDR3 is 13 amino acids long. Germline CDR1 and CDR2: SNHLY and FYNNEI. In DNA, the CDR3 is TGTGCCAGCAGTGTCGGACATAAAGAGACCCAGTACTTC. Its protein is CASSVGHKETQYF.

This clone is a singleton in its sample. This chain links TRBV19 with TRBJ2-2; 9 bases agree with TRBD2. The CDR3 runs 15 residues. V shed 6 bases, J shed 4 bases, and the junction held 6 bases outside the gene matches. CDR1 and CDR2 (germline): LNHDA, SQIVND (reference sequence). The DNA for the CDR3 is TGTGCCAGTAGCGGGGGGCGGGAGGGCACCGGGGAGCTGTTTTTT. It codes for CASSGGREGTGELFF.

The chain joins TRBV4-2 to TRBJ1-5; D possibly corresponds to TRBD1 (6 bases). The CDR3 is made up of 16 amino acids. The germline V gene has CDR1 LGHNA and CDR2 YNFKEQ. V was shortened by 7 bases and J by 2 bases, with 18 bases between the two germline ends. The CDR3 DNA follows: TGTGCCAGCAACCTTGTGGGGGCTCTTGGCAATCAGCCCCAGCATTTT. It yields the protein CASNLVGALGNQPQHF.

J is TRBJ1-2 and V is TRBV30; a possible D gene is TRBD1 (6 bases). Trimming took off 4 bases at V and 4 bases at J, with 19 bases between the two ends. Germline CDR1 is GTSNPN and CDR2 is SVGIG (reference sequence). This CDR3 spans 15 amino acids. CDR3 bases: TGTGCCTGGAAGGCAGGGGTTCAGTGGGGCTATGGCTACACCTTC. Its translation is CAWKAGVQWGYGYTF.

The chain employs TRBV10-2 and TRBJ2-5; the match to TRBD2 covers 7 bases. After removal of 6 bases from V and 5 bases from J, the junction contained 6 bases not matched to a gene. The germline V gene encodes CDR1 WSHSY and CDR2 SAAADI. This CDR3 comprises 13 residues. The CDR3 is CASSLTSRETQYF. The CDR3 DNA reads as TGCGCCAGCAGCCTGACTAGCCGGGAGACCCAGTACTTC.

The chain is built from TRBV6-1 and TRBJ1-1, with unresolved D. This CDR3 region has 17 residues. Trimming cost V 1 base and J 3 bases, with 18 bases left between them. Germline CDR1 reads MNHNS; CDR2 reads SASEGT. In DNA, the CDR3 is TGTGCCAGCAGTGAAGACCCCGCTGGCGGGTGGCACACTGAAGCTTTCTTT. Translated: CASSEDPAGGWHTEAFF.

This clone was seen just once. The chain combines TRBV5-1 with TRBJ1-3; 10 bases agree with TRBD1. Germline-derived CDR1 and CDR2 are SGHRS and YFSETQ. Germline trimming cut 5 bases from V and 2 bases from J; bases unmatched to any gene: 7. The CDR3 extends over 16 amino acids. The CDR3 bases are TGCGCCAGCAGTAGACAGGGGGCAGGAACTGGAAACACCATATATTTT. Protein: CASSRQGAGTGNTIYF.

The rearrangement joins TRBV12-5 to TRBJ2-5; 8 bases fit TRBD1. The assigned J gene may be wrong: the sequence end matches TRBJ2-7 better. The V gene's germline CDR1 is LGHNT and CDR2 FRNRAP. The CDR3 has 14 amino acids. The CDR3 DNA follows: TGTGCTAGTGGTCCCGGGACAGGCCACTACGAGCAGTACTTC. Translation: CASGPGTGHYEQYF.

V is TRBV6-4 and J is TRBJ2-1, with 11 bases lining up with TRBD2. V trimming: 0 bases; J trimming: 4 bases; junction bases outside the gene matches: 2. CDR3 length equals 16 residues. Per the germline V gene, CDR1 is MRHNA and CDR2 is SNTAGT. As DNA, the CDR3 is TGTGCCAGCAGTGACTCGACTAGCGGGATATACAATGAGCAGTTCTTC. Amino acid sequence: CASSDSTSGIYNEQFF.

V gene TRBV19 combines with J gene TRBJ2-5; 8 bases fit TRBD1. This CDR3 has 16 amino acids. Germline V gives CDR1 LNHDA, CDR2 SQIVND (reference sequence). The V segment lost 0 bases and the J segment 9 bases; nucleotides outside the gene matches: 12. The CDR3 sequence is CASSIDLGRGRGPQYF. The CDR3 bases are TGTGCCAGTAGTATAGATCTAGGCAGGGGGCGAGGGCCCCAGTACTTC.

The V call is TRBV6-1, the J call TRBJ2-5, with TRBD2 identical over 7 bases. V was clipped by 6 bases and J by 1 base; unmatched bases: 8. CDR1 is MNHNS, CDR2 SASEGT, per germline. This CDR3 region has 15 residues. CDR3 DNA sequence: TGTGCCAGCAGGGGAGAAACTAGCGCCCAAGAGACCCAGTACTTC. Protein product: CASRGETSAQETQYF.

The rearrangement uses TRBV1 and TRBJ1-4; TRBD1, the D gene given by the table, was not confirmed from the DNA. TRBV1 is an annotated pseudogene. This CDR3 comprises 16 residues. In nucleotides, the CDR3 is TGCACCAGCAGCCAAGATCCGGGACAGCCTAATGAAAAACTGTTTTTT. The encoded protein is CTSSQDPGQPNEKLFF.

This chain connects TRBV7-9 to TRBJ1-4; D possibly corresponds to TRBD1 (5 bases). The V end was cut by 1 base, the J end by 5 bases, with 14 bases between. The germline gives CDR1 SEHNR, CDR2 FQNEAQ (reference sequence). This CDR3 is built from 16 residues. Written as DNA, the CDR3 is TGTGCCAGCAGCTTAGGGGATTCAACAGGCAATGAAAAACTGTTTTTT. As protein: CASSLGDSTGNEKLFF. Full variable domain (outside the CDR3, taken from reference TRBV7-9 and TRBJ1-4): DTGVSQNPRHKITKRGQNVTFRCDPISEHNRLYWYRQTLGQGPEFLTYFQNEAQLEKSRLLSDRFSAERPKGSFSTLEIQRTEQGDSAMYLCASSLGDSTGNEKLFFGSGTQLSVL.

V gene TRBV7-7 combines with J gene TRBJ2-5, with no clear D. CDR3 length equals 14 residues. V dropped 5 bases and J dropped 2 bases, with 12 bases sitting between them. Looked up from germline, CDR1 is SSHAT and CDR2 is FNYEAQ (reference sequence). The CDR3 here is CASSRNPRQETQYF. The DNA for the CDR3 is TGTGCCAGCAGCCGTAACCCACGGCAAGAGACCCAGTACTTC.

The rearrangement uses TRBV7-2 and TRBJ1-4, with a tentative D call TRBD1 (6 bases). CDR1 and CDR2 from the germline V gene are SGHTA and FQGNSA. The CDR3 spans 15 residues. V was shortened by 7 bases and J by 2 bases, with 14 bases between the two germline ends. The CDR3: CASTLLQGTNEKLFF. Written as DNA, the CDR3 is TGTGCCAGCACCCTCCTACAGGGCACTAATGAAAAACTGTTTTTT. Full variable domain (rest looked up from reference TRBV7-2 and TRBJ1-4): GAGVSQSPSNKVTEKGKDVELRCDPISGHTALYWYRQSLGQGLEFLIYFQGNSAPDKSGLPSDRFSAERTGGSVSTLTIQRTQQEDSAVYLCASTLLQGTNEKLFFGSGTQLSVL.

This chain connects TRBV10-3 to TRBJ2-7; TRBD2 is a possible D gene (5 bases). CDR3 size: 14 residues. V lost 5 bases and J lost 3, with 14 bases in between. The germline V gene has CDR1 ENHRY and CDR2 SYGVKD. CDR3 sequence (DNA): TGTGCCATCAGTCTATCCGGGATCAGCTACGAGCAGTACTTC. Translation: CAISLSGISYEQYF.

The chain is built from TRBV15 and TRBJ1-5; no clear D. CDR3 size: 14 residues. V was clipped by 0 bases and J by 0 bases, with 3 bases between them. CDR1 and CDR2 (germline): LNHNV, YYDKDF (reference sequence). The CDR3 sequence: CATSRDHSNQPQHF. CDR3 DNA: TGTGCCACCAGCAGAGACCATAGCAATCAGCCCCAGCATTTT.

The V call is TRBV5-4, the J call TRBJ2-2, with TRBD2 matching 7 bases. V lost 1 base to trimming and J lost 1 base; unmatched junction nucleotides: 1. The CDR3 is 15 residues long. The V gene's germline CDR1 is SGHNT and CDR2 YYREEE (reference sequence). The CDR3 spells CASSLKRGNTGELFF. For the CDR3, the DNA is TGTGCCAGCAGCTTGAAGCGGGGGAACACCGGGGAGCTGTTTTTT.

This chain uses TRBV6-6 with TRBJ1-5; TRBD1 aligns across 7 bases. J lost 4 bases, V lost 6 bases, and 3 bases had no gene match. CDR1 and CDR2 from the germline V gene are MNHNY and SVGAGI (reference sequence). The CDR3 consists of 13 residues. CDR3 bases: TGTGCCAGCAGCTTACAGGGGAATCAGCCCCAGCATTTT. This sequence encodes CASSLQGNQPQHF.

The V and J genes are TRBV5-1 and TRBJ2-1, with 7 bases that match TRBD2. The CDR3 runs 15 residues. The germline V gene has CDR1 SGHRS and CDR2 YFSETQ. Trimming took 3 bases from V and 3 from J; bases not matched to a gene: 6. CDR3 coding DNA: TGCGCCAGCAGCTGGTCGGGAGGTGACTACAATGAGCAGTTCTTC. Its protein is CASSWSGGDYNEQFF. The full variable domain, its missing parts supplied by reference TRBV5-1 and TRBJ2-1, is KAGVTQTPRYLIKTRGQQVTLSCSPISGHRSVSWYQQTPGQGLQFLFEYFSETQRNKGNFPGRFSGRQFSNSRSEMNVSTLELGDSALYLCASSWSGGDYNEQFFGPGTRLTVL.

This sequence joins TRBV29-1 and TRBJ2-7, with D tentatively TRBD2 (6 bases). The CDR3 covers 13 residues. The germline V gene has CDR1 SQVTM and CDR2 ANQGSEA. Trimming stripped 3 bases from V and 0 bases from J, with 9 bases between. The CDR3 nucleotides read TGCAGCGTTGATTACGGGGGCTCCTACGAGCAGTACTTC. Amino acid sequence: CSVDYGGSYEQYF.

This chain uses TRBV18 with TRBJ1-2; tentative D call: TRBD1 (6 bases). V was clipped by 6 bases and J by 6 bases, with 17 bases between them. Per germline, CDR1 KGHSH and CDR2 LQKENI. This CDR3 region has 14 residues. The CDR3: CASSPQPGGDGYTF. The CDR3 DNA reads TGTGCCAGCTCCCCCCAACCGGGGGGCGATGGCTACACCTTC.

V is TRBV12-5 and J is TRBJ2-5, with TRBD1 identical over 10 bases. V gave up 4 bases and J gave up 3 bases; unmatched junction bases: 2. CDR1 is LGHNT, CDR2 FRNRAP, per germline. The CDR3 has 14 amino acids. The CDR3 bases are TGTGCTAGTGGTTCCGGGACAGGGGAAGAGACCCAGTACTTC. This sequence encodes CASGSGTGEETQYF.

The CDR3 nucleotides read TGTGCCATCAGGGATACAGGGGTTTCAGTTGATGGCTACACCTTC. Translated, it gives CAIRDTGVSVDGYTF. The chain couples TRBV10-3 to TRBJ1-2; 7 nucleotides align to TRBD1. Germline V lookup: CDR1 ENHRY, CDR2 SYGVKD. V was clipped by 6 bases and J by 6 bases; unmatched bases: 13. The CDR3 length is 15 residues.

By proportion, this clone is medium-sized. The chain is built from TRBV4-1 and TRBJ1-2, with 10 nucleotides matching TRBD1. Germline trimming cut 2 bases from V and 1 base from J; bases unmatched to any gene: 7. Germline V gene data show CDR1 as MGHRA and CDR2 as YSYEKL. The CDR3 is 17 amino acids. In DNA form, the CDR3 reads TGCGCCAGCAGCCAACTGGACAGGGGGGTCAATAACTATGGCTACACCTTC. Its translation: CASSQLDRGVNNYGYTF.

This clone was observed a handful of times. The J gene is TRBJ2-5, the V gene TRBV7-9; D not certain. Germline V lookup: CDR1 SEHNR, CDR2 FQNEAQ (reference sequence). CDR3 length equals 12 residues. Trimming took 8 bases from V and 5 from J, leaving 12 bases between them. For the CDR3, the DNA is TGTGCCAGCTCCCCCGAGCCGGAGACCCAGTACTTC. Amino acids: CASSPEPETQYF.

The chain is built from TRBV15 and TRBJ1-3, with no clear D. V was pared by 3 bases and J by 3 bases, with 9 bases between. Per germline, CDR1 LNHNV and CDR2 YYDKDF (reference sequence). This CDR3 has 14 residues. CDR3 in amino acids: CATSRPGLGNTIYF. DNA for the CDR3: TGTGCCACCAGCAGGCCAGGTCTTGGAAACACCATATATTTT.